Listed below are T cell receptor beta chains from one sample, sequenced in a study of OX40 agonist ivuxolimab in advanced cancers. Using immunoSEQ multiplex PCR, the repertoire was profiled, and TCRdb retains in-frame clones only, with some absent. The sample has roughly 150,000 clones, roughly 94% seen once. The sequences come from CD4+ or CD8+ T cells sorted from blood, collected in a trial of the OX40 agonist ivuxolimab. The origin of the receptors is an adult with an advanced solid tumor such as melanoma, head and neck, liver or kidney cancer. Each CDR3 is given with its conserved first and last residue. Each record gives: D gene, V gene, clone size, J gene, CDR3 protein, CDR3 DNA. The D gene is left open where the match is weak. The size field is filled for only some rows; it gives once, few, many or a size class.

D: NA; V: TRBV7-9; size: once; J: TRBJ1-1; CDR3: CASSLEGARNTEAFF; DNA: TGTGCCAGCAGCTTAGAGGGTGCAAGGAACACTGAAGCTTTCTTT
D: NA; V: TRBV15; size: NA; J: TRBJ2-5; CDR3: CATSRGGLGAQETQYF; DNA: TGTGCCACCAGCAGAGGAGGGCTGGGGGCCCAAGAGACCCAGTACTTC
D: NA; V: TRBV5-4; size: NA; J: TRBJ1-1; CDR3: CASSFRPLGTEAFF; DNA: TGTGCCAGCAGCTTCAGGCCCCTGGGAACTGAAGCTTTCTTT
D: NA; V: TRBV5-8; size: NA; J: TRBJ1-2; CDR3: CASSLGIRAEGYTF; DNA: TGTGCCAGCAGCTTGGGAATTAGGGCAGAAGGCTACACCTTC
D: TRBD2; V: TRBV28; size: NA; J: TRBJ2-4; CDR3: CASSFNPSGLNIQYF; DNA: TGTGCCAGCAGTTTTAATCCTAGCGGGTTAAACATTCAGTACTTC
D: NA; V: TRBV5-1; size: NA; J: TRBJ1-3; CDR3: CASSTGTTTGNTIYF; DNA: TGCGCCAGCAGCACAGGGACGACCACTGGAAACACCATATATTTT
D: NA; V: TRBV29-1; size: few; J: TRBJ2-7; CDR3: CSVGEGYEQYF; DNA: TGCAGCGTTGGTGAGGGCTACGAGCAGTACTTC
D: TRBD2; V: TRBV5-1; size: NA; J: TRBJ2-7; CDR3: CASSIGTSGGYEQYF; DNA: TGCGCCAGCAGCATAGGGACTAGCGGGGGCTACGAGCAGTACTTC
D: NA; V: TRBV4-3; size: NA; J: TRBJ1-1; CDR3: CASSQDRWNTEAFF; DNA: TGCGCCAGCAGCCAAGACCGGTGGAACACTGAAGCTTTCTTT
D: NA; V: TRBV9; size: once; J: TRBJ1-2; CDR3: CASSVEVGGGGYTF; DNA: TGTGCCAGCAGCGTAGAGGTGGGAGGAGGCGGCTACACCTTC
D: NA; V: TRBV5-1; size: NA; J: TRBJ2-5; CDR3: CASSLASGTREETQYF; DNA: TGCGCCAGCAGCTTGGCGTCGGGGACCCGAGAGGAGACCCAGTACTTC
D: NA; V: TRBV5-6; size: NA; J: TRBJ1-2; CDR3: CASSHRGILNYGYTF; DNA: TGTGCCAGCAGCCACCGGGGGATTCTTAACTATGGCTACACCTTC
D: TRBD2; V: TRBV13; size: NA; J: TRBJ2-1; CDR3: CASSLAGTSGGQDNEQFF; DNA: TGTGCCAGCAGCTTAGCCGGGACTAGCGGGGGGCAGGATAATGAGCAGTTCTTC
D: TRBD1; V: TRBV6-1; size: NA; J: TRBJ1-1; CDR3: CASRRQGGVTEAFF; DNA: TGTGCCAGCAGGAGACAGGGGGGGGTCACTGAAGCTTTCTTT
D: NA; V: TRBV6-4; size: NA; J: TRBJ2-1; CDR3: CASSVELWNEQFF; DNA: TGTGCCAGCAGTGTGGAGTTATGGAATGAGCAGTTCTTC
D: TRBD1; V: TRBV28; size: NA; J: TRBJ2-3; CDR3: CASSPGQGTDTQYF; DNA: TGTGCCAGCAGTCCCGGACAGGGCACAGATACGCAGTATTTT
D: NA; V: TRBV6-1; size: NA; J: TRBJ1-4; CDR3: CASSLGGGNEKLFF; DNA: TGTGCCAGCAGTTTGGGGGGAGGGAATGAAAAACTGTTTTTT
D: NA; V: TRBV2; size: NA; J: TRBJ2-7; CDR3: CASTLEGLGPRKQYF; DNA: TGTGCCAGCACTCTAGAAGGGTTAGGACCCAGGAAGCAGTACTTC
D: NA; V: TRBV21-1; size: NA; J: TRBJ2-7; CDR3: CASSTTYEQYF; DNA: TGTGCCAGCAGCACAACCTACGAGCAGTACTTC
D: NA; V: TRBV30; size: NA; J: TRBJ2-7; CDR3: CAWSDGRAAYEQYF; DNA: TGTGCCTGGAGTGATGGTAGAGCCGCCTACGAGCAGTACTTC
D: NA; V: TRBV7-9; size: NA; J: TRBJ1-1; CDR3: CASSPLTERDEAFF; DNA: TGTGCCAGCAGCCCTTTAACAGAACGGGATGAAGCTTTCTTT
D: TRBD1; V: TRBV28; size: NA; J: TRBJ1-5; CDR3: CASSKRGGRNQPQHF; DNA: TGTGCCAGCAGTAAGAGAGGGGGCCGCAATCAGCCCCAGCATTTT
D: NA; V: TRBV4-3; size: NA; J: TRBJ1-5; CDR3: CASSLTRGSTQHF; DNA: TGCGCCAGCAGCCTAACACGGGGGTCCACTCAGCATTTT
D: TRBD2; V: TRBV6-1; size: NA; J: TRBJ2-7; CDR3: CASSPSGSLSYEQYF; DNA: TGTGCCAGCAGCCCGAGCGGGAGCCTGTCATACGAGCAGTACTTC
D: NA; V: TRBV11-1; size: NA; J: TRBJ2-7; CDR3: CASSSRVGGSYEQYF; DNA: TGTGCCAGCAGCTCCAGGGTAGGGGGCTCCTACGAGCAGTACTTC
D: NA; V: TRBV25-1; size: NA; J: TRBJ1-2; CDR3: CASSAASYGYTF; DNA: TGTGCCAGCAGTGCGGCTTCCTATGGCTACACCTTC
D: NA; V: TRBV6-5; size: NA; J: TRBJ1-5; CDR3: CASKGTNQPQHF; DNA: TGTGCCAGCAAAGGGACAAATCAGCCCCAGCATTTT
D: TRBD1; V: TRBV27; size: NA; J: TRBJ1-1; CDR3: CASSPQDRYEAFF; DNA: TGTGCCAGCAGTCCGCAGGACAGGTATGAAGCTTTCTTT
D: TRBD1; V: TRBV6-5; size: NA; J: TRBJ2-7; CDR3: CASSYTGGRNEQYF; DNA: TGTGCCAGCAGCTACACAGGGGGCCGCAACGAGCAGTACTTC
D: NA; V: TRBV28; size: NA; J: TRBJ2-7; CDR3: CASSPAVGYEQYF; DNA: TGTGCCAGCAGCCCTGCCGTGGGCTACGAGCAGTACTTC
D: NA; V: TRBV27; size: NA; J: TRBJ1-5; CDR3: CASSLRFRTRGHQPQHF; DNA: TGTGCCAGCAGTTTAAGGTTTAGGACCCGAGGGCATCAGCCCCAGCATTTT
D: TRBD2; V: TRBV2; size: NA; J: TRBJ2-3; CDR3: CASSPHKTSGGKTDTQYF; DNA: TGTGCCAGCAGTCCACACAAAACTAGCGGGGGGAAAACAGATACGCAGTATTTT
D: TRBD2; V: TRBV4-3; size: NA; J: TRBJ2-2; CDR3: CASSGAGLAHTGELFF; DNA: TGCGCCAGCAGCGGGGCCGGACTAGCGCACACCGGGGAGCTGTTTTTT
D: NA; V: TRBV7-3; size: NA; J: TRBJ2-6; CDR3: CASSLTTSSGANVLTF; DNA: TGTGCCAGCAGCCTTACTACTTCCTCTGGGGCCAACGTCCTGACTTTC
D: NA; V: TRBV28; size: NA; J: TRBJ1-1; CDR3: CASSELQNTEAFF; DNA: TGTGCCAGCAGTGAGTTACAAAACACTGAAGCTTTCTTT
D: NA; V: TRBV5-4; size: NA; J: TRBJ1-4; CDR3: CASTSGTEYEKLFF; DNA: TGTGCCAGCACCTCCGGGACGGAGTATGAAAAACTGTTTTTT
D: NA; V: TRBV27; size: NA; J: TRBJ2-5; CDR3: CASSFRSTQETQYF; DNA: TGTGCCAGCAGTTTCCGATCGACCCAAGAGACCCAGTACTTC
D: NA; V: TRBV6-6; size: NA; J: TRBJ1-2; CDR3: CASRPDGDYGYTF; DNA: TGTGCCAGCAGGCCCGACGGGGACTATGGCTACACCTTC
D: TRBD2; V: TRBV9; size: once; J: TRBJ2-3; CDR3: CASSVSGSLTDTQYF; DNA: TGTGCCAGCAGCGTAAGCGGGAGCTTAACAGATACGCAGTATTTT
D: NA; V: TRBV10-1; size: NA; J: TRBJ1-1; CDR3: CASSEAGEAFF; DNA: TGCGCCAGCAGTGAAGCAGGGGAAGCTTTCTTT
D: TRBD2; V: TRBV29-1; size: NA; J: TRBJ2-1; CDR3: CSVLLAGAYNEQFF; DNA: TGCAGCGTTCTCCTAGCGGGGGCCTACAATGAGCAGTTCTTC
D: NA; V: TRBV27; size: NA; J: TRBJ1-1; CDR3: CASSRVGRNTEAFF; DNA: TGTGCCAGCAGCCGGGTGGGGCGGAACACTGAAGCTTTCTTT
D: NA; V: TRBV6-6; size: once; J: TRBJ2-1; CDR3: CASIDRAGAYNEQFF; DNA: TGTGCCAGCATCGACAGGGCGGGGGCTTACAATGAGCAGTTCTTC
D: NA; V: TRBV4-3; size: NA; J: TRBJ2-5; CDR3: CASSRSPRLSIRETQYF; DNA: TGCGCCAGCAGCCGCAGCCCCCGACTCTCAATACGGGAGACCCAGTACTTC
D: NA; V: TRBV21-1; size: NA; J: TRBJ2-5; CDR3: CASSKRGRYRGLPETQYF; DNA: TGTGCCAGCAGCAAAAGGGGCCGATACAGGGGGTTGCCAGAGACCCAGTACTTC
D: NA; V: TRBV10-3; size: NA; J: TRBJ1-1; CDR3: CAISGGGSTEAFF; DNA: TGTGCCATCAGTGGTGGGGGCAGCACTGAAGCTTTCTTT
D: TRBD2; V: TRBV6-6; size: once; J: TRBJ2-7; CDR3: CASTLYRTSGEQYF; DNA: TGTGCCAGCACCTTATACCGGACTAGCGGCGAGCAGTACTTC
D: NA; V: TRBV7-2; size: NA; J: TRBJ1-6; CDR3: CASSLGHTNSPLHF; DNA: TGTGCCAGCAGCTTAGGACACACTAATTCACCCCTCCACTTT
D: TRBD2; V: TRBV18; size: NA; J: TRBJ2-7; CDR3: CASSPLPSVVAGGYEQYF; DNA: TGTGCCAGCTCACCGCTCCCCTCCGTGGTAGCGGGAGGTTACGAGCAGTACTTC
D: NA; V: TRBV14; size: NA; J: TRBJ2-2; CDR3: CASSQQQGTGELFF; DNA: TGTGCCAGCAGCCAACAACAGGGCACCGGGGAGCTGTTTTTT
D: TRBD1; V: TRBV14; size: NA; J: TRBJ1-2; CDR3: CASSRPLTGRGYGYTF; DNA: TGTGCCAGCAGCCGCCCCTTGACAGGGCGAGGGTATGGCTACACCTTC
D: TRBD1; V: TRBV19; size: NA; J: TRBJ1-5; CDR3: CASREQGWDQPQHF; DNA: TGTGCCAGTAGAGAACAGGGGTGGGATCAGCCCCAGCATTTT
D: TRBD2; V: TRBV29-1; size: NA; J: TRBJ2-3; CDR3: CSVATSGGADTQYF; DNA: TGCAGCGTGGCGACTAGCGGGGGGGCAGATACGCAGTATTTT
D: NA; V: TRBV7-3; size: NA; J: TRBJ2-2; CDR3: CASRFDSDDRELFF; DNA: TGTGCCAGCAGATTCGACAGCGATGACCGGGAGCTGTTTTTT
D: TRBD2; V: TRBV9; size: NA; J: TRBJ2-2; CDR3: CASSVEASGSTGELFF; DNA: TGTGCCAGCAGCGTAGAGGCTAGCGGATCCACCGGGGAGCTGTTTTTT
D: NA; V: TRBV5-4; size: once; J: TRBJ2-7; CDR3: CASSPRAVGEQYF; DNA: TGTGCCAGCAGCCCCCGGGCGGTTGGGGAGCAGTACTTC
D: NA; V: TRBV5-1; size: NA; J: TRBJ2-1; CDR3: CASSFSIYNEQFF; DNA: TGCGCCAGCAGCTTCTCCATCTACAATGAGCAGTTCTTC
D: TRBD2; V: TRBV5-4; size: NA; J: TRBJ2-2; CDR3: CASSISGGVTGELFF; DNA: TGTGCCAGCAGCATTAGCGGGGGGGTCACCGGGGAGCTGTTTTTT
D: TRBD1; V: TRBV7-8; size: NA; J: TRBJ1-2; CDR3: CASSPSMTRGLLYGYTF; DNA: TGTGCCAGCAGCCCCTCCATGACCAGGGGGCTACTCTATGGCTACACCTTC
D: NA; V: TRBV7-7; size: NA; J: TRBJ2-2; CDR3: CASSLAYPPGFGELFF; DNA: TGTGCTAGCAGCTTAGCGTACCCTCCCGGGTTCGGGGAGCTGTTTTTT